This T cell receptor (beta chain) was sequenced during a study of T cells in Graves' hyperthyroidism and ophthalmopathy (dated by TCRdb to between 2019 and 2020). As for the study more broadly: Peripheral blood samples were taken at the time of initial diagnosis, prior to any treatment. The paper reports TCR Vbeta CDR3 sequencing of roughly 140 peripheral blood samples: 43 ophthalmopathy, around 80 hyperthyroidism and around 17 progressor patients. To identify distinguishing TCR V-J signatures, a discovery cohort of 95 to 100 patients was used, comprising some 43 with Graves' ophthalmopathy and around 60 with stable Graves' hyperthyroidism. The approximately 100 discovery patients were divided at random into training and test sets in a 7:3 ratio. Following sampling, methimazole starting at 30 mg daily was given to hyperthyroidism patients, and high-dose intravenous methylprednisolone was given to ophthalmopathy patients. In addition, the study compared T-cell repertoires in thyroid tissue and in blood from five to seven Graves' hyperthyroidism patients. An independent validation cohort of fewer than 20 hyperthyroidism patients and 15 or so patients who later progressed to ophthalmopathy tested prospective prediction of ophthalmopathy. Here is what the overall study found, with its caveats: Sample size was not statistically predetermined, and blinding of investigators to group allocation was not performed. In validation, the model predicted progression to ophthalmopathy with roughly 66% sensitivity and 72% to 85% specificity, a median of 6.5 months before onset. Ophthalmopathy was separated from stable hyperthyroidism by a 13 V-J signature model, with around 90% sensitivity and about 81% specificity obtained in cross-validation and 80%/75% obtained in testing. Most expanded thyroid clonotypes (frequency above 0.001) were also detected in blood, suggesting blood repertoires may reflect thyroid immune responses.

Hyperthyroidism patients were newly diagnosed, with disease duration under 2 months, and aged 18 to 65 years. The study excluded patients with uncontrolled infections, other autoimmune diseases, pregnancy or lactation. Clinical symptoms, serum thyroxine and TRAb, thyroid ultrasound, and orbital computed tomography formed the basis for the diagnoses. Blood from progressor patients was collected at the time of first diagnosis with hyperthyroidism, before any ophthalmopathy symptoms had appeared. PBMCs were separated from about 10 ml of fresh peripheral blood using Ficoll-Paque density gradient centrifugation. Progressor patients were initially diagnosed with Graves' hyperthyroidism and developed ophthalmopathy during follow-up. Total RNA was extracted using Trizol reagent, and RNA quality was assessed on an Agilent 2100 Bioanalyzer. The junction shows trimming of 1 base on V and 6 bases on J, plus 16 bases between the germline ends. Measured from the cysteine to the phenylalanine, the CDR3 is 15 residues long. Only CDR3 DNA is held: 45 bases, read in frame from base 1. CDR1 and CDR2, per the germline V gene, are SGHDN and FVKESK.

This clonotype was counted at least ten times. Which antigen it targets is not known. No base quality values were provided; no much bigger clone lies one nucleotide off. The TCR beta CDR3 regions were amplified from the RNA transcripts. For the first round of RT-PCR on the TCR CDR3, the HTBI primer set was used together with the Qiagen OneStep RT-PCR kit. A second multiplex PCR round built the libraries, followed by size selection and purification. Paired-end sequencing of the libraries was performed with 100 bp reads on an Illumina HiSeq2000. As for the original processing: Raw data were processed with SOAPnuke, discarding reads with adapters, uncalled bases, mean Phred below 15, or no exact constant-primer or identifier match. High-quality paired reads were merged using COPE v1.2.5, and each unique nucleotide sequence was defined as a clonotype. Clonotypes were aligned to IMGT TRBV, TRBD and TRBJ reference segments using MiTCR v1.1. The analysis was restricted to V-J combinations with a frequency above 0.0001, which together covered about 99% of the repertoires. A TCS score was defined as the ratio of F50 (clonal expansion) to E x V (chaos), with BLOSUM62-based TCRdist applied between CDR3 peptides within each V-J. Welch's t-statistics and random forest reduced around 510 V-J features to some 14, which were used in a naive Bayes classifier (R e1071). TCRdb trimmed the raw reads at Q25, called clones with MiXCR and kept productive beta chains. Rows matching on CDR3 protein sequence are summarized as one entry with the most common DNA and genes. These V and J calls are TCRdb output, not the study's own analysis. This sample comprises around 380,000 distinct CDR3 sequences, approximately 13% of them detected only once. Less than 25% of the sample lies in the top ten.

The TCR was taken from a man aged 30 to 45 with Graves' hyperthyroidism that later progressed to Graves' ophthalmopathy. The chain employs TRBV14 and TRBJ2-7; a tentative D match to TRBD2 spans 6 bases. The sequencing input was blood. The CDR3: CASSQVWGGSAEQYF. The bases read TGTGCCAGCAGCCAAGTTTGGGGAGGATCAGCCGAGCAGTACTTC.